This TCR beta chain comes out of a study of blood T cell repertoires in COVID-19. The wider study: The study drew acute and convalescent COVID-19 samples from the United States, Italy and Spain. PBMCs, B-cell-depleted T cells, or T cells provided the cDNA or gDNA that made up the material.

As originally analysed: Estimation of nucleated cell counts was performed using reference gene primer amplification. Produced via immunoSEQ multiplex PCR; TCRdb's table is partial and in-frame only. The V and J calls and clone size were taken over from that table, and D and trimming were inferred from the DNA. This sample carries some 390,000 clones, roughly 86% of them seen once, and the ten largest clones take about 3%. Germline values: CDR1 MGHRA, CDR2 YSYEKL. This CDR3 is built from 15 residues. V lost 3 bases and J 2 bases, leaving 14 bases between the germline ends. The chain employs TRBV4-1 and TRBJ2-7, with D perhaps matching TRBD1 (6 bases). The sequence was collected from a human donor in a cohort sampled during active COVID-19. The material sequenced was peripheral blood. The CDR3 loop reads CASSHVGRGPYEQYF. CDR3 in DNA: TGCGCCAGCAGCCACGTGGGCAGGGGCCCCTACGAGCAGTACTTC.